A selection of T cell receptor beta chains follows, all from one sample in a study of cytomegalovirus exposure and HLA in healthy donors. This table comes from immunoSEQ multiplex PCR, and its TCRdb copy is limited to in-frame clones, with some not included. The sample carries some 150,000 clones, about three quarters recorded once. The sample taken for sequencing was PBMCs. The source is a female donor in good health and CMV-seropositive. CDR3s include the opening cysteine and the closing phenylalanine or tryptophan. A D gene is named only where the DNA matches it firmly. Not every row has a clone size; where given, it reads once, few, many or a size class.

V: TRBV5-6
D: TRBD2
J: TRBJ2-1
size: .
DNA: TGTGCCAGCAGCTTAGCGGGGGTACCACTCTTC
CDR3: CASSLAGVPLF

V: TRBV6-6
D: .
J: TRBJ1-5
size: .
DNA: TGTGCCAGCAGTTACGGCAGGGATAATCAGCCCCAGCATTTT
CDR3: CASSYGRDNQPQHF

V: TRBV7-3
D: TRBD1
J: TRBJ2-1
size: .
DNA: TGTGCCAGCAGCTTGGACAGGGGCGGTGAGCAGTTCTTC
CDR3: CASSLDRGGEQFF

V: TRBV2
D: .
J: TRBJ2-5
size: .
DNA: TGTGCCAGCTCGAGCCGCAGGGAAGAGACCCAGTACTTC
CDR3: CASSSRREETQYF

V: TRBV28
D: .
J: TRBJ1-6
size: once
DNA: TGTGCCAGCAAGCAGGCCTCCCCTAATTCACCCCTCCACTTT
CDR3: CASKQASPNSPLHF

V: TRBV6-5
D: TRBD2
J: TRBJ2-1
size: few
DNA: TGTGCCAGCACTAGCGGGGCGTCGCGGAATGAGCAGTTCTTC
CDR3: CASTSGASRNEQFF

V: TRBV5-1
D: TRBD1
J: TRBJ1-1
size: .
DNA: TGCGCCAGCAGCTTGGTGGGACAGGTGAACACTGAAGCTTTCTTT
CDR3: CASSLVGQVNTEAFF

V: TRBV6-5
D: .
J: TRBJ1-1
size: once
DNA: TGTGCCAGCAGTACCTCTGGGGGCGGAAACACTGAAGCTTTCTTT
CDR3: CASSTSGGGNTEAFF

V: TRBV7-2
D: .
J: TRBJ2-2
size: .
DNA: TGTGCCAGCAGCCAACGGAGGGGGGGGTCCGGGGAGCTGTTTTTT
CDR3: CASSQRRGGSGELFF

V: TRBV30
D: .
J: TRBJ2-3
size: .
DNA: TGTGCCTGGAGTGTACTTTCGGGGAGCCCAGATACGCAGTATTTT
CDR3: CAWSVLSGSPDTQYF

V: TRBV6-1
D: .
J: TRBJ2-7
size: .
DNA: TGTGCCAGCAGTGAAGCGCTACAGGGAATGGGCGAGCAGTACTTC
CDR3: CASSEALQGMGEQYF

V: TRBV7-9
D: .
J: TRBJ2-1
size: .
DNA: TGTGCCAGCAGCTTAGGTGCAGACAATGAGCAGTTCTTC
CDR3: CASSLGADNEQFF

V: TRBV7-6
D: .
J: TRBJ2-3
size: .
DNA: TGTGCCAGCAGCTTACATCAGGGTGACACAGATACGCAGTATTTT
CDR3: CASSLHQGDTDTQYF

V: TRBV29-1
D: .
J: TRBJ2-6
size: once
DNA: TGCAGCGTTGGAGGGGGCTCTGGGGCCAACGTCCTGACTTTC
CDR3: CSVGGGSGANVLTF

V: TRBV10-3
D: .
J: TRBJ1-2
size: .
DNA: TGTGCCATCAGTGCCACAGGGAAGGATGGCTACACCTTC
CDR3: CAISATGKDGYTF

V: TRBV7-9
D: .
J: TRBJ2-5
size: .
DNA: TGTGTCAGCAGCTTAGGAGCGCGCTGGGAAGAGACCCAGTACTTC
CDR3: CVSSLGARWEETQYF

V: TRBV10-2
D: .
J: TRBJ2-5
size: .
DNA: TGCGCCAGCAGGGCCCCTGGCGGGGCCCAGAGAGAGACCCAGTACTTC
CDR3: CASRAPGGAQRETQYF

V: TRBV19
D: TRBD2
J: TRBJ2-7
size: few
DNA: TGTGCCAGTAGTATGGCCCCCGCTAGCGGGAACAACGAGCAGTACTTC
CDR3: CASSMAPASGNNEQYF

V: TRBV2
D: .
J: TRBJ2-7
size: once
DNA: TGTGCCAGCATTCCTTCTTCGGTGGGGAGCTCCTACGAGCAGTACTTC
CDR3: CASIPSSVGSSYEQYF

V: TRBV6-4
D: .
J: TRBJ2-2
size: .
DNA: TGTGCCAGCAGTCGAGGGCCGATCACCGGGGAGCTGTTTTTT
CDR3: CASSRGPITGELFF

V: TRBV7-9
D: TRBD2
J: TRBJ2-2
size: .
DNA: TGTGCCAGCAGCTTGGGGTTAGCGGGAGTACCCGGGGAGCTGTTTTTT
CDR3: CASSLGLAGVPGELFF

V: TRBV14
D: .
J: TRBJ2-1
size: .
DNA: TGTGCCAGCAGCCAAGGCTGGAGCAATGAGCAGTTCTTC
CDR3: CASSQGWSNEQFF

V: TRBV19
D: TRBD2
J: TRBJ2-7
size: .
DNA: TGTGCCAGTAGTAGGTCTAGCGGGGACACAAGCTCCTACGAGCAGTACTTC
CDR3: CASSRSSGDTSSYEQYF

V: TRBV9
D: .
J: TRBJ2-5
size: .
DNA: TGTGCCAGCAGCGTAGCAGGGGAGGAGACCCAGTACTTC
CDR3: CASSVAGEETQYF

V: TRBV4-1
D: TRBD1
J: TRBJ2-7
size: .
DNA: TGCGCCAGCAGCCAACTAATCTCCGGGACAGGGCGCTACGAGCAGTACTTC
CDR3: CASSQLISGTGRYEQYF

V: TRBV4-2
D: .
J: TRBJ2-3
size: .
DNA: TGTGCCAGCAGCCAAGAAGGAATAGCGGGCACAGATACGCAGTATTTT
CDR3: CASSQEGIAGTDTQYF

V: TRBV19
D: .
J: TRBJ2-5
size: .
DNA: TGTGCCAGTAGTATGAACGAGCAAGAGACCCAGTACTTC
CDR3: CASSMNEQETQYF

V: TRBV12-5
D: TRBD1
J: TRBJ1-1
size: .
DNA: TGTGCTAGTGGTCCGGCCGGGACAGGGAAGATGAACACTGAAGCTTTCTTT
CDR3: CASGPAGTGKMNTEAFF

V: TRBV12-5
D: .
J: TRBJ2-1
size: .
DNA: TGTGCTAGTGGTTTGTTCCAGAATGAGCAGTTCTTC
CDR3: CASGLFQNEQFF

V: TRBV7-3
D: .
J: TRBJ2-3
size: few
DNA: TGTGCCAGCAGCGCACAAACGAGGGGCACAGATACGCAGTATTTT
CDR3: CASSAQTRGTDTQYF

V: TRBV6-5
D: .
J: TRBJ2-1
size: .
DNA: TGTGCCAGCAGTTACTCGGCAGGGAATGAGCAGTTCTTC
CDR3: CASSYSAGNEQFF

V: TRBV2
D: .
J: TRBJ2-7
size: few
DNA: TGTGCCAGCAGTGAAGGGCTAGCGCCCACCTACGAGCAGTACTTC
CDR3: CASSEGLAPTYEQYF

V: TRBV27
D: .
J: TRBJ1-2
size: .
DNA: TGTGCCAGCTACCCCTCCGGAGGCAGCCAGCGGGGCTACACCTTC
CDR3: CASYPSGGSQRGYTF

V: TRBV7-7
D: TRBD1
J: TRBJ2-1
size: .
DNA: TGTGCCAGCAGCTTAAACCGGGACAGCTCCTACAATGAGCAGTTCTTC
CDR3: CASSLNRDSSYNEQFF

V: TRBV2
D: TRBD1
J: TRBJ2-1
size: .
DNA: TGTGCCAGCAGTGAGCGCGGGACAGGTCTCTCCAATGAGCAGTTCTTC
CDR3: CASSERGTGLSNEQFF

V: TRBV7-3
D: .
J: TRBJ2-1
size: .
DNA: TGTGCCAGCAGCTTGGGGGGGGCTATGGCGGGGAACAATGAGCAGTTCTTC
CDR3: CASSLGGAMAGNNEQFF

V: TRBV15
D: .
J: TRBJ1-1
size: .
DNA: TGTGCCACCAGCAAGAAATCAGAGGACACTGAAGCTTTCTTT
CDR3: CATSKKSEDTEAFF

V: TRBV6-6
D: .
J: TRBJ1-6
size: .
DNA: TGTGCCAGCAAATTCGACCTACAGGGAGGGTCACCCCTCCACTTT
CDR3: CASKFDLQGGSPLHF

V: TRBV6-1
D: TRBD1
J: TRBJ1-5
size: .
DNA: TGTGCCAGCAGGACAGGGGGAATTCAGCCCCAGCATTTT
CDR3: CASRTGGIQPQHF

V: TRBV21-1
D: .
J: TRBJ1-2
size: .
DNA: TGTGCCAGCAGCAATAGGACAGGAGGCTACACCTTC
CDR3: CASSNRTGGYTF

V: TRBV6-5
D: .
J: TRBJ2-2
size: .
DNA: TGTGCCAGCAGTTACTCGAGGTTTCACACCGGGGAGCTGTTTTTT
CDR3: CASSYSRFHTGELFF